The next 18 T cell receptor beta chains were all read from a single sample in a study of neurological immune-mediated disorders (dated 2019 in TCRdb). The library was obtained by 5' RACE. Sequencing relied on an Illumina HiSeq 2500. TCRdb passed the public sequencing reads through fastp at Q25 and MiXCR, retaining productive beta sequences. Here each entry gathers all rows of one CDR3 protein and keeps the most common genes and DNA. The sample table shows 55,000 to 75,000 distinct CDR3 sequences, and roughly 15% are seen once. Approximately 4.6% of the sample is in the top ten clones. Taken with the paper, the label for time point translates to: longitudinal time-point 1 (baseline). Sequencing was performed on PBMCs. The receptors were gathered from a female donor with HTLV-1-associated myelopathy (HAM/TSP).

This clonotype was detected many times. The rearrangement uses TRBV28 and TRBJ2-3, with 11 bases lining up with TRBD2. The CDR3 has 18 residues. The trim removed 3 bases at V and 0 bases at J, leaving 8 bases unmatched. CDR1 is MDHEN and CDR2 is SYDVKM in the germline V gene. The DNA for the CDR3 is TGTGCCAGCAGTTTCTTTAAACTAGCGGGGGAAAGCACAGATACGCAGTATTTT. Its translation is CASSFFKLAGESTDTQYF.

This clonotype turned up a few times. The chain combines TRBV5-1 with TRBJ1-6; 8 nucleotides match TRBD1. Per germline, CDR1 SGHRS and CDR2 YFSETQ. The CDR3 length is 14 residues. The J segment lost 8 bases and the V segment lost 4 bases, leaving 5 bases of the junction unmatched. CDR3 region: CASSRGQGDSPLHF. CDR3 coding DNA: TGCGCCAGCAGCCGTGGACAGGGAGATTCACCCCTCCACTTT.

Worth noting for this clonotype: The junction shows a germline mismatch at one end, possibly a read error. The DNA for the CDR3 is TGTGCAAGCAGTGAATTTGAACAGAGTGAAAAACTGTTTTTT. This translates into CASSEFEQSEKLFF. The chain recombines TRBV2 with TRBJ1-4; D is ambiguous. This CDR3 contains 14 residues. Germline V gene data show CDR1 as SNHLY and CDR2 as FYNNEI.

The sample holds many counts of this clonotype. V is TRBV29-1 and J is TRBJ1-2; 7 bases fit TRBD1. CDR3 length: 14 residues. Germline V lookup: CDR1 SQVTM, CDR2 ANQGSEA. After removal of 0 bases from V and 5 bases from J, the junction contained 6 bases not matched to a gene. The CDR3 spells CSVEDPGGGYGYTF. The DNA for the CDR3 is TGCAGCGTTGAAGACCCAGGGGGAGGGTATGGCTACACCTTC.

This clonotype came up many times. This chain links TRBV3-1 with TRBJ1-2, with no clear D. Trimming took 3 bases from V and 8 from J, leaving 7 bases between them. The CDR3 sequence is 11 residues long. Per the germline V gene, CDR1 is LGHDT and CDR2 is YNNKEL (reference sequence). This CDR3 reads CASSQGLGYTF. CDR3 in DNA: TGTGCCAGCAGCCAGGGTTTGGGCTACACCTTC.

About this clonotype itself: A read error may explain this, as a much larger clone is one base away. J is TRBJ2-7 and V is TRBV3-1; 13 positions agree with TRBD2. Germline V CDR1 and CDR2: LGHDT, YNNKEL (reference sequence). This CDR3 has 14 amino acids. The CDR3 DNA sequence: TGTGCCATCAGCCCCGGACTAGCGGGGGCCGAGCAGTACTTC. This translates into CAISPGLAGAEQYF.

This clonotype appeared many times. The genes are TRBV28 and TRBJ1-2; 8 bases are shared with TRBD1. Germline CDR1 reads MDHEN; CDR2 reads SYDVKM. The V segment lost 5 bases and the J segment 8 bases; nucleotides outside the gene matches: 7. The CDR3 runs 13 residues. CDR3 sequence: CASSPGQGEGYTF. In DNA, the CDR3 is TGTGCCAGCAGTCCTGGACAGGGCGAAGGCTACACCTTC.

This clonotype has a count of ten or more. The chain uses TRBV5-1 and TRBJ2-7; 8 nucleotides agree with TRBD2. The CDR3 runs to 15 residues. V trimming: 0 bases; J trimming: 5 bases; junction bases outside the gene matches: 7. From germline, CDR1 is SGHRS and CDR2 YFSETQ. CDR3 amino acids: CASSLGRGAIDEQYF. CDR3 nucleotides: TGCGCCAGCAGCTTGGGGCGGGGGGCGATTGACGAGCAGTACTTC.

There are many counts of this clonotype. The rearrangement links TRBV5-8 to TRBJ2-1; TRBD1 matches at 7 bases. Germline V lookup: CDR1 SGHTS, CDR2 YDEGEE. The CDR3 runs to 14 residues. The J segment lost 4 bases and the V segment lost 4 bases, leaving 5 bases of the junction unmatched. CDR3 loop: CASSPWDSYNEQFF. Here the CDR3 DNA reads TGTGCCAGCAGCCCCTGGGACAGTTACAATGAGCAGTTCTTC.

This clonotype was detected ten times or more. The V call is TRBV18, the J call TRBJ2-3; the D gene is possibly TRBD1 (5 bases). Germline CDR1 is KGHSH and CDR2 is LQKENI. The CDR3 has 19 amino acids. Deletions cut 0 bases from V and 2 bases from J, with 21 bases between. CDR3 amino acids: CASSPPSLQVDRATDTQYF. Here the CDR3 DNA reads TGTGCCAGCTCACCACCGTCTTTGCAAGTTGACAGAGCCACAGATACGCAGTATTTT.

In its sample, this clonotype was seen a few times. The chain joins TRBV20-1 to TRBJ2-1; a weak D match, TRBD1 (5 bases). The CDR3 has 16 amino acids. With 0 bases removed from V and 5 bases from J, the gap between germline ends came to 17 bases. Germline values: CDR1 DFQATT, CDR2 SNEGSKA (reference sequence). The CDR3 protein is CSARDQARVYNNEQFF. Here the CDR3 DNA reads TGCAGTGCTAGAGATCAGGCCAGGGTTTACAACAATGAGCAGTTCTTC.

This clonotype appeared many times. This chain joins TRBV4-1 and TRBJ2-3; TRBD1 matches at 8 bases. CDR3 length: 16 amino acids. V trimming: 4 bases; J trimming: 1 base; junction bases outside the gene matches: 7. Germline loops: CDR1 MGHRA, CDR2 YSYEKL. The CDR3 sequence is CASSPGTGLRTDTQYF. In nucleotides, the CDR3 is TGCGCCAGCAGCCCCGGGACAGGACTTCGCACAGATACGCAGTATTTT.

Many counts were recorded for this clonotype. The gene calls are TRBV12-3 or TRBV12-4 and TRBJ2-1, with D unresolved. The length of the CDR3 is 12 residues. V dropped 7 bases and J dropped 7 bases, with 11 bases sitting between them. The CDR3 bases are TGTGCCAGCACCTTTTTGCGAAATGAGCAGTTCTTC. It is translated as CASTFLRNEQFF.

The chain links TRBV27 to TRBJ2-5; D may match TRBD1 or TRBD2 (6 bases each). The CDR3 has 14 amino acids. Per germline, CDR1 MNHEY and CDR2 SMNVEV (reference sequence). V was pared by 8 bases and J by 4 bases, with 17 bases between. The CDR3 DNA sequence: TGTGCCAGCCGACGATTAACGGGGGCAGAGACCCAGTACTTC. Encoded protein: CASRRLTGAETQYF.

At least ten counts were recorded for this clonotype. The gene calls are TRBV28 and TRBJ2-2, with 7 bases that match TRBD1. The germline V gene has CDR1 MDHEN and CDR2 SYDVKM. V lost 3 bases to trimming and J lost 6 bases; unmatched junction nucleotides: 4. This CDR3 region has 14 residues. CDR3 region: CASSFTGAAGELFF. CDR3 nucleotides: TGTGCCAGCAGTTTCACAGGGGCCGCCGGGGAGCTGTTTTTT.

The V and J genes are TRBV5-6 and TRBJ2-7; D unresolved. From germline, CDR1 is SGHDT and CDR2 YYEEEE. The CDR3 spans 13 residues. Trimming left V 3 bases short and J 2 bases short, with 9 bases between. CDR3 nucleotide sequence: TGTGCCAGCAGCTCTGGATGGCCCTACGAGCAGTACTTC. This encodes CASSSGWPYEQYF.

This clonotype was recorded once. This rearrangement joins TRBV28 to TRBJ1-4; no clear D gene. Deletions cut 5 bases from V and 0 bases from J, with 16 bases between. There are 17 residues in the CDR3. Germline loops: CDR1 MDHEN, CDR2 SYDVKM. The CDR3 coding sequence is TGTGCCAGCAGTCGACCTTTGCGGAGAGCAACTAATGAAAAACTGTTTTTT. It specifies CASSRPLRRATNEKLFF.

This clonotype was detected only a few times. This chain uses TRBV5-1 with TRBJ1-1; the D gene is possibly TRBD1 (5 bases). V lost 0 bases and J lost 7, with 13 bases in between. From germline, CDR1 is SGHRS and CDR2 YFSETQ. The CDR3 totals 14 residues. Written as DNA, the CDR3 is TGCGCCAGCAGCTTGGGACAGCTCGGAAGTGAAGCTTTCTTT. The encoded protein is CASSLGQLGSEAFF.